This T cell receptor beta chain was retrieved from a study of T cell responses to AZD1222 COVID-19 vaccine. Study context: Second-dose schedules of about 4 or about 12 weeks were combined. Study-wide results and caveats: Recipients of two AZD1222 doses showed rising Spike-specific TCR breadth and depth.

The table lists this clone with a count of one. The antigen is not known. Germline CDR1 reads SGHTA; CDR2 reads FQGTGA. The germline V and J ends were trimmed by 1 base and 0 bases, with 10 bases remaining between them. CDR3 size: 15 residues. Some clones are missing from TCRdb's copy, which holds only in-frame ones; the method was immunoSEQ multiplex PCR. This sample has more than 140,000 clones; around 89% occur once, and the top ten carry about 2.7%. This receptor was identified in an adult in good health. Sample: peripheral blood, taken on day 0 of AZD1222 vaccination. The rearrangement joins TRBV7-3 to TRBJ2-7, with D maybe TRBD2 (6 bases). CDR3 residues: CASSLIRERSYEQYF. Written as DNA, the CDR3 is TGTGCCAGCAGCTTAATCCGGGAGCGCTCCTACGAGCAGTACTTC.